This T cell receptor (beta chain) was recovered during a study of OX40 agonist ivuxolimab in advanced cancers. In terms of the full investigation: Ivuxolimab was an agonistic, fully human IgG2 monoclonal antibody directed against OX40 (CD134), a costimulatory receptor. Intravenous ivuxolimab was administered to patients every 2 weeks at six dose levels: 0.01, 0.1, 0.3, 1.5, 3 and 10 mg/kg. Among the roughly 52 dose-escalation patients, some 19 had hepatocellular carcinoma, approximately 15 melanoma, 9 renal cell carcinoma and 9 head and neck cancer. A male proportion of 82.7% and a mean age of approximately 62 years, ranging from 23 to 79, were recorded for the dose-escalation cohort. Prior anti-PD-1, anti-PD-L1 or anti-CTLA-4 therapy was permitted, and checkpoint inhibitors had been received by 40% to 50% of dose-escalation patients. Three dose-escalation patients achieved partial responses, one with hepatocellular carcinoma and two with cutaneous melanoma. Peripheral TCRbeta sequencing aimed to test whether ivuxolimab altered TCR sequence diversity and caused clonal T-cell expansion. The paper describes the monotherapy dose-escalation part (N ≈ 51 patients) of the phase I trial of ivuxolimab.

The CDR3 has 15 amino acids, counting the end cysteine and phenylalanine. Solely the CDR3 DNA is kept, with 45 bases framed from the first base. From a lookup of the germline V gene, CDR1 and CDR2 are LGHNA and YNFKEQ. V is clipped by 0 bases and J by 6 bases, and the sequence between their germline boundaries is 13 bases long. Summary of the overall study and its limitations: Low levels of normalized T-cell clonal expansion were also seen in some patients who did not respond. In the 0.1-3.0 mg/kg groups, partial responders had among the lowest normalized peripheral clonal expansion, particularly in CD8+ T cells. At doses from 0.1 to 3.0 mg/kg, clonal expansion was seen in both CD4+ and CD8+ blood T cells between baseline and week 6. Which antigens the clonally expanded peripheral T cells were specific for was not determined. After ivuxolimab, CD8+ T cells had more expanded clones than CD4+ T cells on average.

Regarding this clone: It lacks a known antigen. Base qualities are missing; no much larger clone stands one base away.

Genomic DNA was isolated from the sorted cells so that the TCRbeta CDR3 region could be sequenced. The immunoSEQ Assay was used for sequencing of TCRbeta CDR3 regions. The clones in this table, taken by TCRdb from immuneACCESS, are in-frame only. Not every clone is retained; where verified, under half of the shortfall comes from an unresolved V gene, and the cause of the rest is unknown. In this sample the table shows about 94,000 clones, roughly 91% of which occur a single time. 0.3% to 0.35% of the sample comes from the top ten. The trial excluded patients who had a history of autoimmune disease or who were on systemic immunosuppression. Peripheral blood for TCR sequencing was collected from all dose cohorts at baseline, on cycle 4 day 1, and on cycle 7 day 1. Samples were obtained from an open-label, multicenter, first-in-human phase I dose-escalation trial of ivuxolimab. Adults with locally advanced or metastatic melanoma, renal cell, hepatocellular, or head and neck squamous cell carcinoma were enrolled in the trial. Before TCR sequencing, CD4+ T cells and CD8+ T cells were sorted from peripheral blood as separate populations.

The sequence was collected from an adult with an advanced solid tumor such as melanoma, head and neck, liver or kidney cancer. The specimen was CD4+ or CD8+ T cells sorted from blood, collected in a trial of the OX40 agonist ivuxolimab. The chain employs TRBV4-2 and TRBJ2-3, with the D segment identity uncertain. The DNA sequence is TGTGCCAGCAGCCAAGATAGGCCCGTCAGTGATACGCAGTATTTT. It codes for CASSQDRPVSDTQYF.